This T cell receptor (beta chain) derives from a study of T cells in localized non-small cell lung cancer. CDR1 LNHDA and CDR2 SQIVND come from the germline V gene (reference sequence). V was trimmed by 6 bases and J by 4 bases, leaving 18 bases between them. CDR3 length: 15 amino acids. Details on this clone: Antigen unknown.

Study observations and caveats: Because only a single region of the tumor was sequenced, heterogeneity remains possible. Among blood samples, higher T cell density accompanied longer overall survival. Median approximately 61 top-100 tumor clones were shared with paired adjacent lung. Adjacent uninvolved lung tissue had the highest T cell clonality, exceeding tumor.

Data came from immunoSEQ multiplex PCR; TCRdb stores just in-frame clones and leaves some out. The sample has 61,000 or so clones; roughly 90% are singletons. V gene TRBV19 combines with J gene TRBJ2-5; D possibly matches TRBD1 or TRBD2 (7 bases each). The source material was peripheral blood, sampled before any cancer treatment. This sequence originates from a woman aged 35 to 70 with stage I lung adenocarcinoma. The chain's CDR3 is CASSPGGTSAETQYF. DNA of the CDR3: TGTGCCAGTAGCCCAGGGGGAACTAGCGCAGAGACCCAGTACTTC. Based on the CDR3 plus reference TRBV19 and TRBJ2-5, the full variable domain is DGGITQSPKYLFRKEGQNVTLSCEQNLNHDAMYWYRQDPGQGLRLIYYSQIVNDFQKGDIAEGYSVSREKKESFPLTVTSAQKNPTAFYLCASSPGGTSAETQYFGPGTRLLVL.